The clone carrying this TCR beta chain was seen ten or more times. Its antigen is not identified. The record originates from a study of blood T cells in healthy people across ages. Regarding the study as a whole: The long-lived group displayed more naive CD4+ cells, plus higher diversity, than the aged donors did.

Peripheral blood was drawn, 7.5 to 10 milliliters per donor. Using a J-beta primer mix together with a sample-barcoded 5' primer, a second PCR was run for roughly 7 to 12 cycles. TCRdb processed the 5' RACE reads anew with MiXCR; each CDR3 protein has one entry. The data show about 1.6 million distinct CDR3 sequences, around 36% seen once. CDR1 and CDR2 from the germline V gene are SQVTM and ANQGSEA. V was cut by 7 bases and J by 1 base, with 4 bases left in between. This CDR3 is 10 amino acids long. Sample: blood. This clonotype originated in a woman aged 30 to 39 in good health. The chain recombines TRBV29-1 with TRBJ1-1; D gene unclear. CDR3: CSGGNTEAFF. The CDR3 coding sequence is TGCAGCGGGGGGAACACTGAAGCTTTCTTT.